The following is a T cell receptor beta chain sequence with its context. The sample comes from a study of blood T cell repertoires in COVID-19. Study at large: Some COVID-19 samples were acute and others convalescent; all came from the United States, Italy and Spain. PBMCs, B-cell-depleted T cells, or T cells provided the cDNA or gDNA that made up the material.

The CDR3 totals 14 residues. V lost 4 bases to trimming and J lost 4 bases; unmatched junction nucleotides: 8. Germline CDR1 SQVTM, CDR2 ANQGSEA. Repertoires were generated with immunoSEQ multiplex PCR, while TCRdb's copy carries only in-frame clones and drops some. In the table there are about 140,000 clones, under 90% of which are singletons. V gene TRBV29-1 combines with J gene TRBJ2-5; TRBD2 aligns across 8 bases. Material for sequencing was peripheral blood. This TCR was recovered from a human donor in a cohort sampled during active COVID-19. The CDR3 DNA follows: TGCAGCGTTGTCGGGGGGGATACGGGAGAGACCCAGTACTTC. Translated, it gives CSVVGGDTGETQYF.